What follows are 17 T cell receptor beta chains derived from one specimen sequenced in a study of CD8+CD57+ T cells in acquired aplastic anemia. Genomic DNA, the template, was used for profiling of the TCR beta VDJ and CDR3. MiXCR was run by TCRdb on the reads, yielding one entry per CDR3 protein. In the table there are about 120,000 distinct CDR3 sequences, under 60% of which are singletons. Only patients with CD8+CD57+ cell expansion on flow cytometry were chosen for sequencing. Sequencing input: sorted CD4+, CD8+, or CD8+CD57+ T cells (not recorded which) from PBMCs. The receptors shown here come from a human donor with aplastic anemia.

As to this clonotype: One end of the junction fails to match germline, which may point to a read error. The V call is TRBV10-3, the J call TRBJ2-1; D is possibly TRBD2 (5 bases). Germline values: CDR1 ENHRY, CDR2 SYGVKD. The CDR3 is 16 amino acids. The CDR3 protein is CAISDRGRISYNERFF. The CDR3 region has the DNA TGTGCCATCAGCGATCGAGGGCGGATTTCCTACAATGAGCGGTTCTTC.

Of note for this clonotype: A junction end diverges from the germline sequence, so it may reflect a read error. V gene TRBV24-1 combines with J gene TRBJ1-5; D remains unclear. Germline V CDR1 and CDR2: KGHDR, SFDVKD. The CDR3 sequence is 12 residues long. The CDR3 nucleotides read TGTCCCACCAGTGACCTAAATCAGCCCCAGAATTTT. Its protein is CPTSDLNQPQNF.

This chain links TRBV2 with TRBJ2-7, with 7 positions matching TRBD2. The germline V gene has CDR1 SNHLY and CDR2 FYNNEI. CDR3 length: 14 amino acids. After removal of 4 bases from V and 3 bases from J, the junction contained 6 bases not matched to a gene. The DNA of the CDR3 is TGTGCCAGCAGTGCCTCTAGCGGAAACTACGAGCAGTACTTC. It yields the protein CASSASSGNYEQYF.

A note on this clonotype: The CDR3 ends on some other residue instead of the conserved phenylalanine or tryptophan, so this is likely a read error. This rearrangement joins TRBV19 to TRBJ1-1; 7 bases are a match to TRBD1. CDR1 and CDR2 from the germline V gene are LNHDA and SQIVND (reference sequence). The CDR3 totals 17 residues. The CDR3: CASSVLPGQRMNTEAFL. CDR3 DNA sequence: TGTGCCAGCAGTGTTCTACCGGGACAGAGGATGAACACCGAAGCTTTCCTT.

The table lists this clonotype with a few counts. The gene calls are TRBV10-3 and TRBJ1-3; D not certain. Germline V lookup: CDR1 ENHRY, CDR2 SYGVKD. V was clipped by 3 bases and J by 0 bases, with 6 bases between them. The CDR3 extends over 14 amino acids. The chain's CDR3 is CAISDGSSGNTIYF. DNA for the CDR3: TGTGCCATCAGTGACGGCAGCTCTGGAAACACCATATATTTT.

V is TRBV10-3 and J is TRBJ2-7, with 9 bases aligning to TRBD2. This CDR3 is built from 16 residues. V lost 3 bases to trimming and J lost 3 bases; unmatched junction nucleotides: 9. Germline CDR1 ENHRY, CDR2 SYGVKD. The CDR3 loop is CAISDPSSGGFYEQYF. In nucleotides, the CDR3 is TGTGCCATCAGTGATCCTAGTAGCGGGGGCTTCTACGAGCAGTACTTC.

In this sample, this clonotype turned up many times. The rearrangement joins TRBV5-6 to TRBJ2-7; 7 positions agree with TRBD2. The CDR3 loop spans 14 amino acids. Trimming cost V 4 bases and J 5 bases; bases outside gene matches: 9. The germline V gene has CDR1 SGHDT and CDR2 YYEEEE. The CDR3 loop is CASSTLAGYNEQYF. The CDR3 nucleotides are TGTGCCAGCAGCACCTTAGCGGGTTACAACGAGCAGTACTTC.

This clonotype was seen ten or more times. The genes are TRBV2 and TRBJ1-1; possibly TRBD1 for D (6 bases). CDR3 length equals 16 residues. Trimming cost V 3 bases and J 1 base, with 15 bases left between them. Germline lookup yields CDR1 SNHLY and CDR2 FYNNEI. Here the CDR3 DNA reads TGTGCCAGCAGTGACCCCGCACAGGGTTGGAACACTGAAGCTTTCTTT. Protein: CASSDPAQGWNTEAFF.

In this sample, this clonotype turned up a few times. The chain is built from TRBV20-1 and TRBJ2-7; D gene ambiguous. CDR1 is DFQATT and CDR2 is SNEGSKA in the germline V gene (reference sequence). Between the trimmed V and J ends, which lost 1 base and 7 bases, there was a span of 17 bases. The CDR3 is 14 amino acids. This CDR3 is CSARVPGVRGEQYF. The CDR3 bases are TGCAGTGCTAGAGTGCCAGGCGTTCGAGGTGAGCAGTACTTC.

The chain has TRBV29-1 and TRBJ1-2, with a weak D call TRBD1 (5 bases). The CDR3 spans 12 residues. Trimming cost V 4 bases and J 6 bases, with 12 bases left between them. Per germline, CDR1 SQVTM and CDR2 ANQGSEA. CDR3 sequence (DNA): TGCAGCGTTGTAGTGACAGCTGATGGCTACACCTTC. As protein: CSVVVTADGYTF.

The rearrangement uses TRBV15 and TRBJ1-6; 11 bases agree with TRBD1. V trimming: 9 bases; J trimming: 9 bases; junction bases outside the gene matches: 16. Germline loops: CDR1 LNHNV, CDR2 YYDKDF (reference sequence). There are 17 residues in the CDR3. CDR3 region: CATNGQGAEGQGSPLHF. In DNA form, the CDR3 reads TGTGCCACAAACGGACAGGGGGCGGAGGGACAAGGTTCACCCCTCCACTTT.

The rearrangement joins TRBV15 to TRBJ2-4, with D tentatively TRBD1 or TRBD2 (5 bases each). The ends were cut back, 5 bases at V and 8 bases at J, with 10 bases in the middle. The CDR3 covers 12 residues. Germline-derived CDR1 and CDR2 are LNHNV and YYDKDF (reference sequence). The CDR3 protein is CATSEGPYIQYF. The CDR3 DNA sequence: TGTGCCACCAGCGAGGGACCGTACATTCAGTACTTC.

This rearrangement joins TRBV6-1 to TRBJ1-3; 8 nucleotides match TRBD1. The CDR3 runs 14 residues. Trimming at V came to 7 bases and at J to 2 bases, leaving 4 bases not matched to a gene. CDR1 is MNHNS and CDR2 is SASEGT in the germline V gene. The DNA of the CDR3 is TGTGCCAGCAACCAGGGGGCAGCTGGAAACACCATATATTTT. It yields the protein CASNQGAAGNTIYF.

The chain employs TRBV29-1 and TRBJ2-7; D possibly corresponds to TRBD2 (7 bases). The germline V and J ends were trimmed by 0 bases and 0 bases, with 15 bases remaining between them. The length of the CDR3 is 16 residues. Per germline, CDR1 SQVTM and CDR2 ANQGSEA. In DNA form, the CDR3 reads TGCAGCGTTGAAGATTCGGGGGGCCACCCCTCCTACGAGCAGTACTTC. Translated, it gives CSVEDSGGHPSYEQYF.

The sample holds many counts of this clonotype. The chain employs TRBV15 and TRBJ2-1, with 7 bases fitting TRBD2. The CDR3 is made up of 17 amino acids. J lost 5 bases, V lost 0 bases, and 10 bases had no gene match. Germline V CDR1 and CDR2: LNHNV, YYDKDF (reference sequence). The CDR3: CATSRDGRGAANNEQFF. CDR3 DNA: TGTGCCACCAGCAGAGATGGGAGGGGAGCAGCCAACAATGAGCAGTTCTTC.

This clonotype was found a few times. The V and J genes are TRBV15 and TRBJ1-1; D possibly corresponds to TRBD1 (5 bases). CDR1 and CDR2 from the germline V gene are LNHNV and YYDKDF (reference sequence). The CDR3 is made up of 13 amino acids. Between the trimmed V and J ends, which lost 0 bases and 5 bases, there was a span of 7 bases. CDR3 coding DNA: TGTGCCACCAGCAGAGATCAGGGTACTGAAGCTTTCTTT. This gives the protein CATSRDQGTEAFF.

The chain combines TRBV14 with TRBJ1-4; no firm D call. The CDR3 is 17 amino acids. Trimming shortened V by 1 base and J by 0 bases, and 12 bases separated the two germline ends. Germline V gives CDR1 SGHDN, CDR2 FVKESK. CDR3 loop: CASSQGFLRSTNEKLFF. In nucleotides, the CDR3 is TGTGCCAGCAGCCAAGGATTTCTGAGGTCAACTAATGAAAAACTGTTTTTT.